This TCR beta chain was captured in a study of identical twins. Study results and limitations: Excess sharing between twins was weaker in beta out-of-frame sequences. Cord blood beta clonotypes present at high abundance carried fewer insertions; no such pattern appeared in memory repertoires.

This clonotype showed up many times. The target antigen is unknown. Germline V gene data show CDR1 as MGHRA and CDR2 as YSYEKL. The CDR3 length is 15 residues. Trimming took 5 bases from V and 5 from J, leaving 16 bases between them. Template switching (which added a universal primer site) was used, and cDNA carried unique molecular identifiers. TCRdb analysed the 5' RACE reads with MiXCR anew, one entry per CDR3 protein. The table has hundreds of thousands of distinct CDR3 sequences, around 6% seen once; the top ten hold 1.5% to 2%. Material for sequencing was naive T cells sorted from blood. J is TRBJ2-1 and V is TRBV4-1, with D possibly TRBD2 on 6 matching bases. This receptor was identified in a man in his late teens or twenties in good health. DNA of the CDR3: TGCGCCAGCAGCAACTATGTGGGGGGAAACAATGAGCAGTTCTTC. Its protein is CASSNYVGGNNEQFF.